A single sample gave rise to the 20 T cell receptor beta chains below, sequenced in a study of T cells in Graves' hyperthyroidism and ophthalmopathy. Using RNA transcripts as the source, TCR beta CDR3 regions were amplified. HTBI primers were the set used in a first-round RT-PCR of the TCR CDR3. TCRdb fed the multiplex PCR reads into MiXCR, producing one record per CDR3 protein. The top ten clones hold 65% to 80% of a sample with 150,000 or so distinct CDR3 sequences, about 20% of them seen once. Input material: blood. The receptors come from a woman in her 50s with Graves' hyperthyroidism that later progressed to Graves' ophthalmopathy.

This clonotype has a handful of counts. The chain employs TRBV7-9 and TRBJ1-2; no firm D call. The CDR3 extends over 13 amino acids. Trimming took off 5 bases at V and 4 bases at J, with 11 bases between the two ends. The V gene's germline CDR1 is SEHNR and CDR2 FQNEAQ (reference sequence). The CDR3 spells CASSDSGGYGYTF. The CDR3 coding sequence is TGTGCCAGCAGCGACTCAGGAGGCTATGGCTACACCTTC.

This clonotype occurred a few times. The J gene is TRBJ2-3, the V gene TRBV20-1; a weak D match, TRBD2 (6 bases). Germline V gene data show CDR1 as DFQATT and CDR2 as SNEGSKA (reference sequence). The CDR3 runs 15 residues. Trimming stripped 0 bases from V and 7 bases from J, with 17 bases between. CDR3 DNA: TGCAGTGCTAGAGATGTGGAGGGAGGTGGATATACGCAGTATTTT. As protein: CSARDVEGGGYTQYF.

This clonotype was counted between two and nine times. The CDR3 spells CASSPDYNSPLHF. The CDR3 region has the DNA TGTGCCAGCAGCCCCGATTATAATTCACCCCTCCACTTT. The chain couples TRBV7-3 to TRBJ1-6; D gene ambiguous. Between the trimmed V and J ends, which lost 5 bases and 4 bases, there was a span of 6 bases. The CDR3 is 13 amino acids. The germline V gene has CDR1 SGHTA and CDR2 FQGTGA. Looking up the rest from reference TRBV7-3 and TRBJ1-6 gives the full variable domain: GAGVSQTPSNKVTEKGKYVELRCDPISGHTALYWYRQSLGQGPEFLIYFQGTGAADDSGLPNDRFFAVRPEGSVSTLKIQRTERGDSAVYLCASSPDYNSPLHFGNGTRLTVT.

This clonotype was counted ten times or more. The chain uses TRBV18 and TRBJ2-1, with D hard to call. The CDR3 has 14 amino acids. Germline-derived CDR1 and CDR2 are KGHSH and LQKENI. Trimming removed 2 bases at V and 2 bases at J, with 7 bases between. The CDR3 nucleotides are TGTGCCAGCTCACCAATGGGGACCTACAATGAGCAGTTCTTC. This sequence encodes CASSPMGTYNEQFF.

The V call is TRBV28, the J call TRBJ1-2; no clear D. CDR1 is MDHEN and CDR2 is SYDVKM in the germline V gene. V was shortened by 4 bases and J by 3 bases, with 12 bases between the two germline ends. The length of the CDR3 is 14 residues. The CDR3 DNA reads as TGTGCCAGCAGTTCAAGGACTGACCACTATGGCTACACCTTC. Its translation is CASSSRTDHYGYTF.

Ten or more counts support this clonotype. V gene TRBV27 combines with J gene TRBJ1-1, with a weak D call TRBD1 (6 bases). V was cut by 5 bases and J by 6 bases, with 19 bases left in between. The CDR3 loop spans 15 amino acids. Germline lookup yields CDR1 MNHEY and CDR2 SMNVEV (reference sequence). CDR3 in DNA: TGTGCCAGCAGTCCCTGGACTTTAGGGGGACCTGAAGCTTTCTTT. Protein: CASSPWTLGGPEAFF.

This clonotype was counted at least ten times. The V call is TRBV5-1, the J call TRBJ2-3, with 9 bases matching TRBD1. The CDR3 sequence is 16 residues long. The germline V gene encodes CDR1 SGHRS and CDR2 YFSETQ. The J segment lost 4 bases and the V segment lost 3 bases, leaving 9 bases of the junction unmatched. CDR3 sequence reads: CASSSMTGGSSDTQYF. The CDR3 DNA reads TGCGCCAGCAGCTCCATGACAGGGGGTAGTTCAGATACGCAGTATTTT.

This clonotype was detected ten times or more. The V call is TRBV6-2 or TRBV6-3, the J call TRBJ2-3; D is undetermined. Trimming left V 7 bases short and J 5 bases short, with 16 bases between. This CDR3 is built from 14 residues. The germline gives CDR1 MNHEY, CDR2 SVGEGT. The CDR3 nucleotides read TGTGCCAGCACGCGGCAGGTAGCATTAGATACGCAGTATTTT. It translates to CASTRQVALDTQYF.

This clonotype was counted only a few times. This rearrangement joins TRBV3-1 to TRBJ1-5; a weak D match, TRBD1 (5 bases). Trimming shortened V by 4 bases and J by 2 bases, and 18 bases separated the two germline ends. Germline V gene data show CDR1 as LGHDT and CDR2 as YNNKEL (reference sequence). The CDR3 is 17 amino acids. CDR3 DNA: TGTGCCAGCAGCCCGTCCGGGACTCCGGCCGGCAATCAGCCCCAGCATTTT. It codes for CASSPSGTPAGNQPQHF.

The chain's CDR3 is CSVVRDSTDGYTF. The CDR3 DNA reads TGCAGCGTTGTGCGGGACTCTACGGATGGCTACACCTTC. The chain is built from TRBV29-1 and TRBJ1-2; TRBD1 is a possible D gene (5 bases). CDR1 and CDR2 (germline): SQVTM, ANQGSEA. Trimming left V 4 bases short and J 6 bases short, with 15 bases between. The CDR3 covers 13 residues.

This clonotype came up a few times. This chain links TRBV29-1 with TRBJ2-4; maybe TRBD2 (7 bases). The germline V gene has CDR1 SQVTM and CDR2 ANQGSEA. There are 13 residues in the CDR3. V was clipped by 5 bases and J by 5 bases, with 13 bases between them. The CDR3 spells CSVRGAPENIQYF. The CDR3 nucleotides read TGCAGCGTTCGGGGGGCGCCCGAAAACATTCAGTACTTC. Full variable domain (missing parts from reference TRBV29-1 and TRBJ2-4): SAVISQKPSRDICQRGTSLTIQCQVDSQVTMMFWYRQQPGQSLTLIATANQGSEATYESGFVIDKFPISRPNLTFSTLTVSNMSPEDSSIYLCSVRGAPENIQYFGAGTRLSVL.

This clonotype was counted a few times. It is unclear where the CDR3 begins or ends on the DNA, so no DNA is shown, and the CDR3 is as TCRdb lists it. The genes are TRBV19 and TRBJ2-2; the tabulated D call, TRBD2, remains unverified against the DNA. The CDR3 has 16 amino acids, counting both end residues. CDR1 LNHDA and CDR2 SQIVND come from the germline V gene (reference sequence). The CDR3 protein is CASSPGTRFGAGELFF.

This clonotype was seen many times. The rearrangement joins TRBV28 to TRBJ2-7; 8 nucleotides agree with TRBD2. The CDR3 runs to 15 residues. The V segment lost 7 bases and the J segment 6 bases; nucleotides outside the gene matches: 14. Germline CDR1 is MDHEN and CDR2 is SYDVKM. The CDR3 reads CASNLGAAGASEQYF. The CDR3 nucleotides read TGTGCCAGCAACCTAGGGGCAGCGGGAGCTTCCGAGCAGTACTTC.

In its sample, this clonotype was seen many times. The chain has TRBV4-1 and TRBJ1-4, with D possibly TRBD1 on 6 matching bases. The CDR3 loop spans 18 amino acids. The V end lost 1 base, the J end lost 0 bases, and 15 bases lay between the germline ends. CDR1 is MGHRA, CDR2 YSYEKL, per germline. CDR3 residues: CASSQGAGTYATNEKLFF. The DNA of the CDR3 is TGCGCCAGCAGCCAAGGGGCCGGGACATATGCAACTAATGAAAAACTGTTTTTT.

Many counts were recorded for this clonotype. The chain recombines TRBV6-1 with TRBJ2-7, with unresolved D. Per the germline V gene, CDR1 is MNHNS and CDR2 is SASEGT. The CDR3 is 14 amino acids. V was cut by 8 bases and J by 1 base, with 15 bases left in between. The CDR3 loop is CASSHSHRSYEQYF. For the CDR3, the DNA is TGTGCCAGCTCCCATTCCCATCGGTCCTACGAGCAGTACTTC.

This clonotype showed up many times. The chain uses TRBV27 and TRBJ2-7; TRBD1 might be the D (5 bases). Trimming took 2 bases from V and 0 from J, leaving 14 bases between them. The V gene's germline CDR1 is MNHEY and CDR2 SMNVEV (reference sequence). The CDR3 totals 16 residues. The CDR3 DNA sequence: TGTGCCAGCAGTTTAATTGGACCAAGGGGCTCCTACGAGCAGTACTTC. Translating it yields CASSLIGPRGSYEQYF.

This chain links TRBV19 with TRBJ2-1; 8 positions agree with TRBD2. CDR3 size: 16 residues. Germline loops: CDR1 LNHDA, CDR2 SQIVND (reference sequence). The V segment lost 5 bases and the J segment 7 bases; nucleotides outside the gene matches: 13. The CDR3 DNA follows: TGTGCCAGTAGTGTGCGGGGAGCGGGAGTCATAAATGAGCAGTTCTTC. It codes for CASSVRGAGVINEQFF.

The V call is TRBV18, the J call TRBJ1-1, with a possible D match to TRBD1 (5 bases). The CDR3 sequence is 13 residues long. Germline lookup yields CDR1 KGHSH and CDR2 LQKENI. V was cut by 2 bases and J by 13 bases, with 17 bases left in between. CDR3: CASSPSGRDLLFF. Here the CDR3 DNA reads TGTGCCAGCTCACCATCGGGGAGGGACCTACTTTTCTTT.

This clonotype was observed many times. This chain uses TRBV30 with TRBJ2-5, with D unresolved. This CDR3 has 16 amino acids. CDR1 GTSNPN and CDR2 SVGIG come from the germline V gene (reference sequence). With 0 bases removed from V and 4 bases from J, the gap between germline ends came to 18 bases. CDR3 DNA sequence: TGTGCCTGGAGTGTAAGGGTAGTCCCTCAGCGAGAGACCCAGTACTTC. It specifies CAWSVRVVPQRETQYF.

The sample holds a few counts of this clonotype. The chain carries TRBV12-3 or TRBV12-4 and TRBJ2-2; possible D gene TRBD1, 6 bases. Trimming took 7 bases from V and 4 from J, leaving 16 bases between them. The CDR3 length is 15 residues. The CDR3 protein is CASTIPGVFTGELFF. The CDR3 region has the DNA TGTGCCAGCACCATCCCAGGGGTTTTCACCGGGGAGCTGTTTTTT.